This entry concerns a single TCR beta chain. Germline-derived CDR1 and CDR2 are SEHNR and FQNEAQ (reference sequence). The CDR3 is 17 amino acids. V lost 3 bases, J lost 1 base, and 5 bases stayed unmatched. Profiled with immunoSEQ multiplex PCR; TCRdb holds only in-frame clones, not every one. The sample records 4,900 or so clones, 85% to 90% being singletons. The data derive from a study of blood T cell dynamics during melanoma immunotherapy. Study details: First-line therapy was either pembrolizumab or nivolumab with ipilimumab for metastatic melanoma.

Time point defined: week 3, after first cycle of checkpoint inhibitor. Blood was drawn before treatment and at week 3 after checkpoint blockade. Apart from a couple of fast progressors, RECIST 1.1 response was judged 12 weeks post-infusion. The sequencing used blood, collected from a patient treated with checkpoint blockade. The sequence came from a human donor with melanoma. This chain joins TRBV7-9 and TRBJ2-2, with 10 bases lining up with TRBD2. Written as DNA, the CDR3 is TGTGCCAGCAGCTTCGGACTAGCGGAGATGAACACCGGGGAGCTGTTTTTT. Its translation is CASSFGLAEMNTGELFF.